This T cell receptor beta chain was recovered during a study of glioma-infiltrating T cells after dendritic cell vaccination. Across the whole study: Monocyte-derived dendritic cells, cultured 6 to 7 days with IL-4 and GM-CSF, were pulsed with autologous tumor lysate.

The immunoSEQ assay amplified TCRB CDR3 from up to roughly 2 ug DNA. The PCR used 60 V beta and 13 J beta primers. Some clones are missing from TCRdb's copy, which holds only in-frame ones; the method was immunoSEQ multiplex PCR. The repertoire includes about 73,000 clones, roughly four fifths of them detected once, and 2.1% sits in the top ten. Germline V gene lookup returns CDR1 SGHRS and CDR2 YFSETQ. The CDR3 extends over 16 amino acids. Trimming took 6 bases from V and 9 from J; bases not matched to a gene: 13. Here the sequenced sample was blood, taken before dendritic cell vaccination. The sequence was collected from a human donor with glioblastoma. This rearrangement joins TRBV5-1 to TRBJ2-1; the match to TRBD2 covers 12 bases. In nucleotides, the CDR3 is TGCGCCAGCACCCCGACTAGCGGGAGAATCGGGGCTGAGCAGTTCTTC. It is translated as CASTPTSGRIGAEQFF.